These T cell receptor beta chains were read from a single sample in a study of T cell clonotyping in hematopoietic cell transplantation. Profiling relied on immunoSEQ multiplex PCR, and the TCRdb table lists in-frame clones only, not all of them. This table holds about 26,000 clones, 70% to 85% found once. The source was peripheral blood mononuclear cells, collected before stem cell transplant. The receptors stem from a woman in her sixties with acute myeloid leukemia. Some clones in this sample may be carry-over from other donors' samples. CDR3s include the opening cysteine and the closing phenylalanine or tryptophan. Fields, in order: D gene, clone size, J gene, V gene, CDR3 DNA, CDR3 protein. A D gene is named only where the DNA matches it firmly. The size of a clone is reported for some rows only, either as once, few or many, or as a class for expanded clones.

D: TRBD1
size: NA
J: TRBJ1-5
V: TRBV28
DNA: TGTGCCAGCAGGGGACAGACCACGCATTTT
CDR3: CASRGQTTHF

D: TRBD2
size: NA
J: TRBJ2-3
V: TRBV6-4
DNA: TGTGCCAGCAGTGAGGGTAGCGGGGGCGGAGAAGATACGCAGTATTTT
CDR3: CASSEGSGGGEDTQYF

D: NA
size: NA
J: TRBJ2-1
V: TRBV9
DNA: TGTGCCAGCAGCGTAGCTATGGCCATCAATGAGCAGTTCTTC
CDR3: CASSVAMAINEQFF

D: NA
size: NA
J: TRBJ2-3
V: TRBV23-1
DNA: TGCGCCAGCAGTACTGGACGGTTTAGCACAGATACGCAGTATTTT
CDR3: CASSTGRFSTDTQYF

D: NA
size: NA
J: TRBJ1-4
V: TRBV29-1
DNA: TGCAGCGCCGGGGGCGGGGACTATGAAAAACTGTTTTTT
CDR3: CSAGGGDYEKLFF

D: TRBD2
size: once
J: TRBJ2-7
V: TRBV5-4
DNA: TGTGCCAGCAGCCTGGGACTAGCGGGGGGAGCCTACGAGCAGTACTTC
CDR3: CASSLGLAGGAYEQYF

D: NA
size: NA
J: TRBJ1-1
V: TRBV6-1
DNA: TGTGCCAGCGGGGTTCGTGCGGCTCTTGAAGCTTTCTTT
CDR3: CASGVRAALEAFF

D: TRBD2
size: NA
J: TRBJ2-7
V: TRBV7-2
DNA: TGTGCCAGCAGCTTGCTAGCGGGGGGGCGTGAGCAGTACTTC
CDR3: CASSLLAGGREQYF

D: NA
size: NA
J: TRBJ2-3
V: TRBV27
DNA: TGTGCCAGCAGTTTAATAAGAACAGATACGCAGTATTTT
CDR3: CASSLIRTDTQYF

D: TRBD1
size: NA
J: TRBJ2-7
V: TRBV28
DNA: TGTGCCAGCAGTTTACGGGGACAGGGAGGCGACGAGCAGTACTTC
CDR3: CASSLRGQGGDEQYF

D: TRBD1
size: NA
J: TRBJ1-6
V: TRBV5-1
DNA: TGCGCCAGCAGCTTGGAGGGGACAGGGAATTCACCCCTCCACTTT
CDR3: CASSLEGTGNSPLHF

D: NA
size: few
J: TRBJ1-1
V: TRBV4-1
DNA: TGCGCCAGCAGCCCGACGACAGGGAACACTGAAGCTTTCTTT
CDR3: CASSPTTGNTEAFF

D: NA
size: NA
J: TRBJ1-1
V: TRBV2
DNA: TGTGCCAGCACCGGGGGGGCGGCCTACACTGAAGCTTTCTTT
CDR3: CASTGGAAYTEAFF

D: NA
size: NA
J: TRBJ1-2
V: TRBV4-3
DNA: TGCGCCAGCAGCCAAGGACCGACAGGAAACTATGGCTACACCTTC
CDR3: CASSQGPTGNYGYTF

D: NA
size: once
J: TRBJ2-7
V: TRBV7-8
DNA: TGTGCCAGCAGCTCAAGGCAGTTCTCCTACGAGCAGTACTTC
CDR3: CASSSRQFSYEQYF

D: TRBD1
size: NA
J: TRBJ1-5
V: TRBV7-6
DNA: TGTGCCAGCAGCTTAGAGGGACCCCCAGGGGGTAGCAATCAGCCCCAGCATTTT
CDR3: CASSLEGPPGGSNQPQHF

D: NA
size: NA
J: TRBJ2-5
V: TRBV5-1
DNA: TGCGCCAGCAGCTTGTATGCGGGAAGTAGGGAGACCCAGTACTTC
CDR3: CASSLYAGSRETQYF

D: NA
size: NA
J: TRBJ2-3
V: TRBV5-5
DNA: TGTGCCAGCAGCTCCCTCGGGGAGGTTAGCACAGATACGCAGTATTTT
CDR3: CASSSLGEVSTDTQYF

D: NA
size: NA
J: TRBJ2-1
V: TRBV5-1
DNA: TGCGCCAGCAGCTTGGGCTGGCGGGAAGAGCAGTTCTTC
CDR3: CASSLGWREEQFF

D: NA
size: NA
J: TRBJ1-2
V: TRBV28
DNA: TGTGCCAGCAGTTTATGGGCAGGGCGGGCGGGCTACACCTTC
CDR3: CASSLWAGRAGYTF

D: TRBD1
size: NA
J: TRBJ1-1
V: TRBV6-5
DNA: TGTGCCAGCAGACTTGGACAGGGGGACACTGAAGCTTTTTTT
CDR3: CASRLGQGDTEAFF

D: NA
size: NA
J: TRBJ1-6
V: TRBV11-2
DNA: TGTGCCAGCAGCCTGGACCGAGGAGTGGCCCTCCACTTT
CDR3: CASSLDRGVALHF

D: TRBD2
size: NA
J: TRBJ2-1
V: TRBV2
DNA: TGTGCCAGCAGTGAACGGGTAGCGGGGTCTCAGGAGCAGTTCTTC
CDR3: CASSERVAGSQEQFF

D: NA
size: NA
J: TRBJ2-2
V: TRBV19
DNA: TGTGCCAGTACTGCCTCGGGCAGGGGCAGCGGGGAGCTGTTTTTT
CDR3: CASTASGRGSGELFF

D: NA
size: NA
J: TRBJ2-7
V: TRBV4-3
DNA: TGCGCCAGCAGCCAAAGGGGAACGGGGGCCTACGAGCAGTACTTC
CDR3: CASSQRGTGAYEQYF

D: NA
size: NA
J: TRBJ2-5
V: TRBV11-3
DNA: TGTGCCAGCAGCTTATCCGCCGGGTCCGAGACCCAGTACTTC
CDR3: CASSLSAGSETQYF

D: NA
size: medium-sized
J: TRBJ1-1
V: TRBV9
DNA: TGTGCCAGCAGCCCCCCTATCAGTGGGCCTGAAGCTTTCTTT
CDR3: CASSPPISGPEAFF

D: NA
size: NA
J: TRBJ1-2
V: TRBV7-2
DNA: TGTGCCAGCAGCTTAGCATATGGCTACACCTTC
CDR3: CASSLAYGYTF

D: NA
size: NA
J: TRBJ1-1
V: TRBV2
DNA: TGTGCCAGCAGTGAAGCGCTTTGGGACCCTTTGGAGAACACTGAAGCTTTCTTT
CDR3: CASSEALWDPLENTEAFF

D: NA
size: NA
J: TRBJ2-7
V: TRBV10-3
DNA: TGTGCCATCAGTGACACCTCGAGCTCCTACGAGCAGTACTTC
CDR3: CAISDTSSSYEQYF

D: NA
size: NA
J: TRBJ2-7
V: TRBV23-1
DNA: TGCGCCAGCAGTTCCCTTACGGGAGATTCCGAGCAGTACTTC
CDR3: CASSSLTGDSEQYF

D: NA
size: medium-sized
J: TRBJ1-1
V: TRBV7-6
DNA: TGTGCCAGCAGCTTTGGGGGTAACACTGAAGCTTTCTTT
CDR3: CASSFGGNTEAFF

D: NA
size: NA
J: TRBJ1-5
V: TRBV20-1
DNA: TGCAGTGCTAGAGATCGTCAGCCCCAGCATTTT
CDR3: CSARDRQPQHF

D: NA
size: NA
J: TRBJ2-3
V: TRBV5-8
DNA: TGTGCCAGCACCAACCCATCAGATACGCAGTATTTT
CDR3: CASTNPSDTQYF

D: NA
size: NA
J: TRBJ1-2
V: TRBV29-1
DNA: TGCAGCGTTGATGAGGGGGGGTCTAACTATGGCTACACCTTC
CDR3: CSVDEGGSNYGYTF

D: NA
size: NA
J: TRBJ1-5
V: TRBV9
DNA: TGTGCCAGCAGCGTAGGTAGCAATCAGCCCCAGCATTTT
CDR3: CASSVGSNQPQHF

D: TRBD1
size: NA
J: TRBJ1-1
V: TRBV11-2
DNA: TGTGCCAGCAGCTTAGGCCCAGGACAGGGGGCGAAAGCTTTCTTT
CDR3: CASSLGPGQGAKAFF

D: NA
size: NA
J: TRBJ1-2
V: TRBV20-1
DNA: TGCAGTGCAACCACCCCACCGGGCTACACCTTC
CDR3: CSATTPPGYTF

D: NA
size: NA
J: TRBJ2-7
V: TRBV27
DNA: TGTGCCAGCAGTCGACAGGCCCACTACGAGCAGTACTTC
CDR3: CASSRQAHYEQYF

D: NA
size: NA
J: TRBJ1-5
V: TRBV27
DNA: TGTGCCAGCAGTTTTGGTGGGAATCAGCCCCAGCATTTT
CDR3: CASSFGGNQPQHF

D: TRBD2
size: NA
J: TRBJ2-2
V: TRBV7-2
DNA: TGTGCCAGCAGCTTAGCGTCTAGCGGGCGTGGCGGGGAGCTGTTTTTT
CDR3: CASSLASSGRGGELFF

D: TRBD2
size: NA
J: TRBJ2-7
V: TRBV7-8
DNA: TGTGCCAGCAGCTTAGCCGCACTAGCGGGGTCCTACGAGCAGTACTTC
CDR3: CASSLAALAGSYEQYF

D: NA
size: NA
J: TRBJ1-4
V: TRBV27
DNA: TGTGCCAGCGCCAGGGTAGGGCGGGAAAAACTGTTTTTT
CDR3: CASARVGREKLFF

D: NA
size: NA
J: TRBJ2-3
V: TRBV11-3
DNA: TGTGCCAGCAGCTTAGACGGAACTAGCACAGATACGCAGTATTTT
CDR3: CASSLDGTSTDTQYF